This passage covers 15 T cell receptor beta chains from one sample sequenced in a study of PD-1 blockade in classical Hodgkin lymphoma. Measured with immunoSEQ multiplex PCR; TCRdb has only the in-frame clones, and not every one. Among 40,000 to 50,000 clones, nearly 70% were seen once, and the ten largest hold roughly 3%. Time point described: cycle 4 day 1 (C4D1), after less than 7 weeks of nivolumab. Each patient relapsed following autologous stem cell transplantation, and prior brentuximab vedotin exposure differed. The source material was peripheral blood mononuclear cells (PBMCs), sampled before the fourth cycle of nivolumab. The receptors stem from a human donor with classical Hodgkin lymphoma.

This chain links TRBV20-1 with TRBJ1-4; unclear D gene. This CDR3 is built from 10 residues. Germline CDR1 is DFQATT and CDR2 is SNEGSKA (reference sequence). V lost 6 bases and J lost 5, with 4 bases in between. CDR3 protein: CSARNEKLFF. Here the CDR3 DNA reads TGCAGTGCCAGGAATGAAAAACTGTTTTTT.

The CDR3 DNA is TGTGCCAGCAGTGGTCCGGAGGAGACCCAGTACTTC. Its protein product is CASSGPEETQYF. This rearrangement joins TRBV2 to TRBJ2-5; no definite D call. Per germline, CDR1 SNHLY and CDR2 FYNNEI. The CDR3 contains 12 residues. The V gene lost 4 bases and the J gene lost 5 bases, with 8 bases spanning the gap.

This clone occurred many times. The chain joins TRBV4-3 to TRBJ1-2; D remains ambiguous. Trimming removed 1 base from V and 1 base from J, with 10 bases in between. This CDR3 is built from 15 residues. Germline assignment: CDR1 LGHNA and CDR2 YSLEER. The CDR3 loop reads CASSQGLGSNYGYTF. CDR3 in DNA: TGCGCCAGCAGCCAAGGGTTAGGCAGTAACTATGGCTACACCTTC.

The chain uses TRBV7-9 and TRBJ2-3; D is uncertain. V gave up 6 bases and J gave up 2 bases, with 3 bases separating them. Germline loops: CDR1 SEHNR, CDR2 FQNEAQ (reference sequence). The CDR3 has 11 amino acids. The CDR3 nucleotides are TGTGCCAGCAGGATCACAGATACGCAGTATTTT. Translating gives CASRITDTQYF.

The V gene is TRBV5-1, the J gene TRBJ2-5; D is possibly TRBD1 or TRBD2 (5 bases each). V was trimmed by 3 bases and J by 2 bases, leaving 17 bases between them. Germline loops: CDR1 SGHRS, CDR2 YFSETQ. The CDR3 is made up of 16 amino acids. This CDR3 is CASSSTGRGTQETQYF. The DNA for the CDR3 is TGCGCCAGCAGCTCGACGGGACGGGGCACTCAAGAGACCCAGTACTTC.

The chain combines TRBV11-2 with TRBJ2-7; D assignment may be TRBD1 or TRBD2 (5 bases each). Trimming cost V 5 bases and J 4 bases, with 9 bases left between them. Per the germline V gene, CDR1 is SGHAT and CDR2 is FQNNGV. The CDR3 consists of 12 residues. CDR3 bases: TGTGCCAGCAGCCGGGACGGTTACGAGCAGTACTTC. Encoded protein: CASSRDGYEQYF. Together with reference TRBV11-2 and TRBJ2-7, the CDR3 gives the full variable domain: EAGVAQSPRYKIIEKRQSVAFWCNPISGHATLYWYQQILGQGPKLLIQFQNNGVVDDSQLPKDRFSAERLKGVDSTLKIQPAKLEDSAVYLCASSRDGYEQYFGPGTRLTVT.

The V call is TRBV7-9, the J call TRBJ2-3; D gene ambiguous. Germline V gene data show CDR1 as SEHNR and CDR2 as FQNEAQ (reference sequence). CDR3 length equals 12 residues. V was pared by 2 bases and J by 5 bases, with 5 bases between. Here the CDR3 DNA reads TGTGCCAGCAGCTTATACGTAGATACGCAGTATTTT. It codes for CASSLYVDTQYF.

The V call is TRBV9, the J call TRBJ2-2; 12 bases line up with TRBD2. Germline V lookup: CDR1 SGDLS, CDR2 YYNGEE. J lost 7 bases, V lost 4 bases, and 8 bases had no gene match. The CDR3 loop spans 16 amino acids. This CDR3 reads CASSPLAGGQVGELFF. The CDR3 bases are TGTGCCAGCAGCCCCCTAGCGGGGGGGCAAGTCGGGGAGCTGTTTTTT. Looking up the rest from reference TRBV9 and TRBJ2-2 gives the full variable domain: DSGVTQTPKHLITATGQRVTLRCSPRSGDLSVYWYQQSLDQGLQFLIQYYNGEERAKGNILERFSAQQFPDLHSELNLSSLELGDSALYFCASSPLAGGQVGELFFGEGSRLTVL.

The genes are TRBV5-1 and TRBJ2-7; weak D call: TRBD2 (7 bases). The CDR3 length is 13 residues. Between the trimmed V and J ends, which lost 1 base and 5 bases, there was a span of 10 bases. Per the germline V gene, CDR1 is SGHRS and CDR2 is YFSETQ. CDR3 sequence (DNA): TGCGCCAGCAGCTTGAACGGGGGGCACGAGCAGTACTTC. Translated, it gives CASSLNGGHEQYF.

In its sample, this clone was seen a few times. The chain combines TRBV10-3 with TRBJ2-1; 10 bases line up with TRBD1. CDR1 ENHRY and CDR2 SYGVKD come from the germline V gene. The CDR3 sequence is 15 residues long. V shed 4 bases, J shed 1 base, and the junction held 1 base outside the gene matches. This CDR3 reads CAISGGQGSYNEQFF. CDR3 DNA: TGTGCCATCAGTGGGGGACAGGGGTCCTACAATGAGCAGTTCTTC.

This clone came up once. The chain uses TRBV4-3 and TRBJ2-3, with no clear D. V lost 4 bases and J 6 bases, leaving 14 bases between the germline ends. CDR3 length: 14 amino acids. In germline, CDR1 is LGHNA, CDR2 YSLEER. This CDR3 reads CASSPSLLLDTQYF. The CDR3 nucleotides read TGCGCCAGCAGCCCCAGCCTTTTACTGGATACGCAGTATTTT.

This chain connects TRBV2 to TRBJ1-2; D not certain. Per germline, CDR1 SNHLY and CDR2 FYNNEI. Trimming stripped 9 bases from V and 4 bases from J, with 18 bases between. This CDR3 comprises 14 residues. The CDR3: CASLNLVEGYGYTF. CDR3 DNA sequence: TGTGCCAGTTTAAATCTAGTCGAGGGCTATGGCTACACCTTC.

This clone was observed once. The chain carries TRBV6-6 and TRBJ2-7; no reliable D call. The CDR3 spans 13 residues. Deletions cut 8 bases from V and 0 bases from J, with 11 bases between. Germline V gene lookup returns CDR1 MNHNY and CDR2 SVGAGI (reference sequence). The CDR3 DNA reads TGTGCCAGCGCAAGGGCACTCTCCTACGAGCAGTACTTC. It encodes CASARALSYEQYF.

The chain employs TRBV18 and TRBJ2-5; D not certain. The germline V and J ends were trimmed by 8 bases and 1 base, with 14 bases remaining between them. CDR1 KGHSH and CDR2 LQKENI come from the germline V gene. The CDR3 spans 14 residues. The CDR3 coding sequence is TGTGCCAGCCGCCCCACGGCCACCCAAGAGACCCAGTACTTC. Protein: CASRPTATQETQYF.

The DNA for the CDR3 is TGTGCCAGCTCACTAAGTGCGGGGACAGCGGACATTCAGTACTTC. Amino acid sequence: CASSLSAGTADIQYF. This chain uses TRBV18 with TRBJ2-4; tentatively, D is TRBD1 (7 bases). Germline CDR1 reads KGHSH; CDR2 reads LQKENI. The CDR3 is 15 residues long. Trimming pared 4 bases from V and 8 bases from J, leaving 18 bases between.